This section outlines one T cell receptor beta chain sequence together with its context. What it recognizes is unknown. 13 Jbeta primers and 60 Vbeta primers were used for the PCR. The protocol was immunoSEQ multiplex PCR, while the TCRdb copy is restricted to in-frame clones and leaves out a portion. The data show about 140,000 clones, about four fifths seen once. The donors were healthy bone marrow donors. This sample stems from a study of cytomegalovirus exposure and HLA in healthy donors. Study at large: Genotyping showed around four fifths of 398 donors falling in the Caucasian-associated ancestry cluster.

The CDR3 runs 15 residues. CDR1 is LNHDA and CDR2 is SQIVND in the germline V gene (reference sequence). V lost 7 bases, J lost 0 bases, and 10 bases lay in between. Study results and caveats: Of the V segments, some could not be distinguished, including TRBV6-2 and TRBV6-3, and were excluded. Within an earlier analysis, most TCR beta V segments proved productive either about 90% or about 30% of the time.

The sample taken for sequencing was PBMCs. This clonotype was obtained from a man between 40 and 49 years old in good health and CMV-seronegative. The chain recombines TRBV19 with TRBJ1-6; maybe TRBD1 (5 bases). The CDR3 spells CASKSGNSYNSPLHF. CDR3 nucleotide sequence: TGTGCCAGTAAGTCAGGGAACTCCTATAATTCACCCCTCCACTTT.